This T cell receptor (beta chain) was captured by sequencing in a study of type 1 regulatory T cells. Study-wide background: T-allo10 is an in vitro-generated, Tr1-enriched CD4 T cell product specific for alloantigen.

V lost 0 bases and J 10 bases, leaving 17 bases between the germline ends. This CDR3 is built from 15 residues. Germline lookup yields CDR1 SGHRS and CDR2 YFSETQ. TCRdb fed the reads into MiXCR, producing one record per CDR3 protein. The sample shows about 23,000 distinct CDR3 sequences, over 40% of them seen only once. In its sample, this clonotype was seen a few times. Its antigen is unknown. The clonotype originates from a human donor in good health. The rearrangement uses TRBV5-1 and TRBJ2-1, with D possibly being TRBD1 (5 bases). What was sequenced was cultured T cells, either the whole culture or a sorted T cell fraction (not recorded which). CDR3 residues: CASSLGGSIRGEQFF. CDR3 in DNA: TGCGCCAGCAGCTTGGGGGGCTCAATAAGGGGCGAGCAGTTCTTC. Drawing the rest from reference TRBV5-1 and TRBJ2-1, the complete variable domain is KAGVTQTPRYLIKTRGQQVTLSCSPISGHRSVSWYQQTPGQGLQFLFEYFSETQRNKGNFPGRFSGRQFSNSRSEMNVSTLELGDSALYLCASSLGGSIRGEQFFGPGTRLTVL.